This is a list of T cell receptor beta chains from one sample in a study of Graves' ophthalmopathy and Graves' hyperthyroidism. In TCRdb, the multiplex PCR reads were re-called with MiXCR into one record per CDR3 protein. This sample has roughly 600,000 distinct CDR3 sequences, with 35% to 40% found just once. The sample comprised peripheral blood or thyroid tissue (not recorded which). The receptors here all came from an adult man with Graves' hyperthyroidism. Both conserved end residues are part of each CDR3. Each record gives: V gene, D gene, clone size, J gene, CDR3 protein, CDR3 DNA. A D gene is named only where the DNA matches it firmly. A row's size may be missing; if present it is once, few, many or a size class.

v_gene: TRBV7-3; d_gene: -; abundance: -; j_gene: TRBJ2-7; CDR3aa: CASSLTGALYEQYF; CDR3nt: TGTGCCAGCAGCTTAACGGGGGCGCTCTACGAGCAGTACTTC
v_gene: TRBV20-1; d_gene: -; abundance: many; j_gene: TRBJ1-6; CDR3aa: CSARAEGLYNSPLHF; CDR3nt: TGCAGTGCTAGGGCGGAGGGACTTTATAATTCACCCCTCCACTTT
v_gene: TRBV7-2; d_gene: -; abundance: -; j_gene: TRBJ1-1; CDR3aa: CASSLEYTGRMNTEAFF; CDR3nt: TGTGCCAGCAGCTTAGAGTACACCGGTCGGATGAACACTGAAGCTTTCTTT
v_gene: TRBV2; d_gene: -; abundance: many; j_gene: TRBJ2-5; CDR3aa: CASSAHTGQETQYF; CDR3nt: TGTGCCAGCAGTGCCCATACAGGCCAAGAGACCCAGTACTTC
v_gene: TRBV9; d_gene: -; abundance: -; j_gene: TRBJ1-6; CDR3aa: CASSLTRNSPLHF; CDR3nt: TGTGCCAGCAGCCTCACCCGAAATTCACCCCTCCACTTT
v_gene: TRBV5-1; d_gene: -; abundance: many; j_gene: TRBJ2-7; CDR3aa: CASSTTASRTSSYEQYF; CDR3nt: TGCGCCAGCAGCACAACCGCTAGCAGAACTAGCTCCTACGAGCAGTACTTC
v_gene: TRBV5-4; d_gene: -; abundance: -; j_gene: TRBJ1-1; CDR3aa: CAGSLEPGAMNTEAFF; CDR3nt: TGTGCCGGCAGCTTGGAACCAGGAGCAATGAACACTGAAGCTTTCTTT
v_gene: TRBV10-3; d_gene: TRBD1; abundance: -; j_gene: TRBJ1-6; CDR3aa: CAISEQGLINSPLHF; CDR3nt: TGTGCCATCAGTGAACAGGGGCTGATAAATTCACCCCTCCACTTT
v_gene: TRBV5-4; d_gene: -; abundance: many; j_gene: TRBJ1-1; CDR3aa: CASSQDGDLTWDTEAFF; CDR3nt: TGTGCCAGCAGCCAGGACGGGGACCTAACTTGGGACACTGAAGCTTTCTTT
v_gene: TRBV3-1; d_gene: -; abundance: many; j_gene: TRBJ2-5; CDR3aa: CASSPGTPRTQYF; CDR3nt: TGTGCCAGCAGCCCCGGGACACCCCGGACCCAGTACTTC
v_gene: TRBV20-1; d_gene: -; abundance: -; j_gene: TRBJ2-5; CDR3aa: CSARSPETQYF; CDR3nt: TGCAGTGCTAGGTCTCCAGAGACCCAGTACTTC
v_gene: TRBV2; d_gene: TRBD2; abundance: -; j_gene: TRBJ2-5; CDR3aa: CASSAGLAEFTDTQYF; CDR3nt: TGTGCCAGCAGCGCGGGACTAGCGGAGTTCACAGATACGCAGTACTTC
v_gene: TRBV19; d_gene: TRBD1; abundance: once; j_gene: TRBJ1-2; CDR3aa: CASRTGQGAAYGYTF; CDR3nt: TGTGCCAGTCGGACGGGACAGGGTGCGGCTTATGGCTACACCTTC
v_gene: TRBV24-1; d_gene: -; abundance: -; j_gene: TRBJ2-1; CDR3aa: CATRLTRMDSLGHNEQFF; CDR3nt: TGTGCCACAAGGCTAACCCGAATGGACAGTTTGGGCCACAATGAGCAGTTCTTC
v_gene: TRBV18; d_gene: TRBD1; abundance: few; j_gene: TRBJ1-1; CDR3aa: CASSPVQGEAFF; CDR3nt: TGTGCCAGCTCACCCGTACAGGGGGAAGCTTTCTTT
v_gene: TRBV29-1; d_gene: -; abundance: many; j_gene: TRBJ1-1; CDR3aa: CSVCYRVRTEAFF; CDR3nt: TGCAGCGTCTGTTATAGGGTTAGGACTGAAGCTTTCTTT
v_gene: TRBV5-8; d_gene: -; abundance: many; j_gene: TRBJ1-4; CDR3aa: CASSDRIVSEKLFF; CDR3nt: TGTGCCAGCAGCGACAGAATCGTCAGTGAAAAACTGTTTTTT
v_gene: TRBV7-2; d_gene: TRBD1; abundance: many; j_gene: TRBJ1-2; CDR3aa: CASSSGTGTGGAYGYTF; CDR3nt: TGTGCCAGCAGCTCCGGGACAGGGACAGGGGGCGCGTATGGCTACACCTTC
v_gene: TRBV6-5; d_gene: TRBD1; abundance: -; j_gene: TRBJ1-1; CDR3aa: CASSYSYRGLTEAFF; CDR3nt: TGTGCCAGCAGTTACTCCTACAGGGGACTCACTGAAGCTTTCTTT
v_gene: TRBV7-2; d_gene: -; abundance: many; j_gene: TRBJ2-5; CDR3aa: CASSIDRIETQYF; CDR3nt: TGTGCCAGCAGCATTGACAGGATTGAGACCCAGTACTTC
v_gene: TRBV11-2; d_gene: -; abundance: many; j_gene: TRBJ1-6; CDR3aa: CASSSGVRSPLHF; CDR3nt: TGTGCCAGCAGCTCAGGGGTCCGCTCACCCCTCCACTTT
v_gene: TRBV12-3/TRBV12-4; d_gene: TRBD1; abundance: many; j_gene: TRBJ2-7; CDR3aa: CASSLWGQGAGEQYF; CDR3nt: TGTGCCAGCAGTTTATGGGGACAGGGGGCAGGCGAGCAGTACTTC
v_gene: TRBV2; d_gene: TRBD1; abundance: -; j_gene: TRBJ1-5; CDR3aa: CASTRTGLQHF; CDR3nt: TGTGCCAGCACGCGGACAGGGCTCCAGCATTTT
v_gene: TRBV10-3; d_gene: -; abundance: many; j_gene: TRBJ1-5; CDR3aa: CAISDLASPSNQPQHF; CDR3nt: TGTGCCATCAGTGATTTAGCCAGCCCAAGCAATCAGCCCCAGCATTTT
v_gene: TRBV10-3; d_gene: TRBD1; abundance: many; j_gene: TRBJ1-1; CDR3aa: CAISEDRVTEAFF; CDR3nt: TGTGCCATCAGTGAGGACAGGGTCACTGAAGCTTTCTTT
v_gene: TRBV27; d_gene: -; abundance: -; j_gene: TRBJ1-6; CDR3aa: CASSLSFDSPLHF; CDR3nt: TGTGCCAGCAGTTTATCTTTCGATTCACCCCTCCACTTT
v_gene: TRBV19; d_gene: -; abundance: -; j_gene: TRBJ1-1; CDR3aa: CASSMFNPGMNTEAFF; CDR3nt: TGTGCCAGTAGTATGTTTAACCCGGGAATGAACACTGAAGCTTTCTTT